These 10 T cell receptor beta chains originate from one sample sequenced in a study of cytomegalovirus exposure and HLA in healthy donors. Clones were read by immunoSEQ multiplex PCR, and TCRdb kept only the in-frame ones, dropping some. The profile shows some 170,000 clones, less than 90% of them singletons. The material sequenced was PBMCs. These TCRs come from a woman under 30 in good health and CMV-seronegative.

This clone was counted between two and nine times. The chain couples TRBV6-4 to TRBJ1-5, with TRBD1 as a possible D gene (6 bases). Per the germline V gene, CDR1 is MRHNA and CDR2 is SNTAGT. V was cut by 0 bases and J by 11 bases, with 14 bases left in between. The CDR3 is 14 amino acids. The CDR3 is CASSDSLNQGTQHF. The DNA for the CDR3 is TGTGCCAGCAGTGACTCGTTGAACCAGGGGACCCAGCATTTT.

The V gene is TRBV27, the J gene TRBJ1-2; unclear D gene. CDR1 and CDR2 from the germline V gene are MNHEY and SMNVEV (reference sequence). V was cut by 5 bases and J by 2 bases, with 15 bases left in between. The CDR3 covers 15 residues. The CDR3 here is CASSPRGAPNYGYTF. The CDR3 DNA follows: TGTGCCAGCAGTCCCCGAGGAGCCCCGAACTATGGCTACACCTTC.

The chain couples TRBV19 to TRBJ1-1, with 7 bases identical to TRBD1. The V segment lost 7 bases and the J segment 2 bases; nucleotides outside the gene matches: 4. The germline gives CDR1 LNHDA, CDR2 SQIVND (reference sequence). The CDR3 extends over 13 amino acids. CDR3 in DNA: TGTGCCAGTACGACAGGGCCCAACACTGAAGCTTTCTTT. Amino acid sequence: CASTTGPNTEAFF.

The chain joins TRBV6-5 to TRBJ2-1; 8 positions match TRBD2. The junction had 10 bases not matched to a gene; V was cut back by 2 bases and J by 10 bases. This CDR3 contains 15 residues. The germline V gene encodes CDR1 MNHEY and CDR2 SVGAGI. CDR3: CASSYNREGSPEQFF. In nucleotides, the CDR3 is TGTGCCAGCAGTTACAACCGGGAGGGCTCCCCGGAGCAGTTCTTC.

In its sample, this clone was seen many times. This chain uses TRBV10-2 with TRBJ1-2; D remains unclear. The V and J ends lost 0 bases and 2 bases respectively, with 7 bases between them. The CDR3 is made up of 14 amino acids. Germline V lookup: CDR1 WSHSY, CDR2 SAAADI. The CDR3 nucleotides read TGCGCCAGCAGTGAGTCGGGAGCCAACTATGGCTACACCTTC. Encoded protein: CASSESGANYGYTF.

The rearrangement joins TRBV18 to TRBJ2-7; 7 nucleotides match TRBD1. V dropped 3 bases and J dropped 3; count of bases not matched to a gene: 5. Germline V gene sequence: CDR1 KGHSH, CDR2 LQKENI. The CDR3 loop spans 14 amino acids. CDR3 amino acids: CASSPTRQGYEQYF. The CDR3 DNA is TGTGCCAGCTCACCGACAAGACAGGGCTACGAGCAGTACTTC. The entire variable domain, with the rest obtained from reference TRBV18 and TRBJ2-7, is as follows: NAGVMQNPRHLVRRRGQEARLRCSPMKGHSHVYWYRQLPEEGLKFMVYLQKENIIDESGMPKERFSAEFPKEGPSILRIQQVVRGDSAAYFCASSPTRQGYEQYFGPGTRLTVT.

This clone was observed a handful of times. The rearrangement joins TRBV29-1 to TRBJ1-2; possibly TRBD1 for D (6 bases). V lost 3 bases, J lost 5 bases, and 10 bases lay in between. The CDR3 covers 12 residues. The germline V gene encodes CDR1 SQVTM and CDR2 ANQGSEA. This chain's CDR3 is CSVEYQGYGYTF. The CDR3 nucleotides are TGCAGCGTTGAGTACCAGGGGTATGGCTACACCTTC. Together with reference TRBV29-1 and TRBJ1-2, the CDR3 gives the full variable domain: SAVISQKPSRDICQRGTSLTIQCQVDSQVTMMFWYRQQPGQSLTLIATANQGSEATYESGFVIDKFPISRPNLTFSTLTVSNMSPEDSSIYLCSVEYQGYGYTFGSGTRLTVV.

The rearrangement links TRBV7-9 to TRBJ2-5; TRBD2 is a possible D gene (5 bases). The ends were cut back, 5 bases at V and 7 bases at J, with 17 bases in the middle. Germline CDR1 is SEHNR and CDR2 is FQNEAQ (reference sequence). This CDR3 contains 14 residues. Here the CDR3 reads CASSPGEQVVTQYF. The CDR3 bases are TGTGCCAGCAGCCCCGGGGAGCAGGTCGTGACCCAGTACTTC.

The gene calls are TRBV6-4 and TRBJ1-5; D uncertain. The CDR3 is 18 amino acids. The ends were cut back, 2 bases at V and 0 bases at J, with 17 bases in the middle. Germline CDR1 and CDR2: MRHNA and SNTAGT. The CDR3 here is CASSDDGNGLFSNQPQHF. CDR3 DNA: TGTGCCAGCAGTGACGATGGAAACGGACTCTTTAGCAATCAGCCCCAGCATTTT.

This clone was detected only once. The V gene is TRBV5-8, the J gene TRBJ2-7; maybe TRBD1 (5 bases). The V gene lost 0 bases and the J gene lost 6 bases, with 16 bases spanning the gap. Germline values: CDR1 SGHTS, CDR2 YDEGEE. The CDR3 runs 15 residues. The CDR3 spells CASSLGSRLQGEQYF. CDR3 nucleotide sequence: TGTGCCAGCAGCTTGGGTTCCCGCCTCCAGGGCGAGCAGTACTTC.